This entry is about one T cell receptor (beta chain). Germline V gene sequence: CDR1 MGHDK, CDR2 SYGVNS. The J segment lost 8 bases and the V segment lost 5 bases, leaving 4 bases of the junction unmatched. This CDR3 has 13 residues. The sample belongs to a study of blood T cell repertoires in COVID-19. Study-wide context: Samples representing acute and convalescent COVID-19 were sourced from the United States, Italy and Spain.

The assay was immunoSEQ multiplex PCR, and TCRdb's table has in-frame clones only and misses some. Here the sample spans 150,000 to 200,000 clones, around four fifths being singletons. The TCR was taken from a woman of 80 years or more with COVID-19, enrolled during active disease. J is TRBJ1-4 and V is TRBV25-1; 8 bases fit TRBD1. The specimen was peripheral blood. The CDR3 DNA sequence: TGTGCCAGCAGTTTCCGGACAGGGGAAAAACTGTTTTTT. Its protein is CASSFRTGEKLFF.